The T cell receptor (beta chain) under discussion was sequenced for a study of blood T cell repertoires in COVID-19 (dated by TCRdb to 2020 to 2022). About the full investigation: The collaborator samples originated in the United States, Italy and Spain and spanned the acute and convalescent phases of COVID-19. The material from the prospective study consisted of cDNA or gDNA derived from T cells, B-cell-depleted T cells, or PBMCs. Subjects who had been exposed to COVID-19, were actively infected with it, or had recovered from it provided the deeply sampled blood TCRbeta repertoires that made up the dataset. The repertoires were released in a freely available public database meant as a resource for research on the immune response to SARS-CoV-2. The samples were drawn from the first 160 participants of the ongoing ImmuneRACE study and from 1,254 subjects provided by 6 global collaborators. Nearly every sample came with metadata listing a de-identified subject ID, COVID-19 status, age in years and sex. Where available, HLA class I and class II types were taken from metadata supplied by the sample provider and were not determined by assay-based typing. Overall results and qualifications from the work: How much clinical and demographic metadata was included differed by source and by participant, and the metadata was provided uncurated.

Whole blood was collected in K2EDTA tubes by collaborating institutions according to the institutions' own protocols. Collaborator samples were shipped for TCRbeta analysis as frozen whole blood, isolated PBMCs, or DNA extracted from either sample type. TCRbeta CDR3 regions were amplified from genomic DNA using the immunoSEQ Assay, a bias-controlled multiplex PCR. As for the original processing: Within the assay, amplification of reference gene primers was used to estimate how many nucleated cells each sample contained. Sequence reads were collapsed and filtered to measure the absolute abundance of every unique TCRbeta CDR3 rearrangement. Productive Simpson clonality was computed per sample as the square root of Simpson's diversity index over productive rearrangements. Entries here come from immuneACCESS through TCRdb and include only in-frame sequences with V and J called. Some clones fail to appear in such tables; in the studies checked, an unresolved V gene covers under half of the shortfall, and the cause of the remainder is unknown. D and trimming were read from the DNA, whereas the V and J calls and clone size are those reported in that table. The sample table contains 110,000 or so clones; only one count was recorded for approximately 81% of them. The ten top clones hold 1.5% to 1.7% of the sample.

On this clone: Its binding antigen is unknown. Base-call qualities are not available, and no considerably larger clone is one nucleotide away.

The CDR3 goes from the cysteine to the phenylalanine over 15 residues. Only the CDR3 part of the read is kept: 45 bases, read in frame from the first base. V lost 2 bases and J lost 1 base, and the count of bases not matched to a germline gene is 3. According to the germline V gene, CDR1 reads MNHEY and CDR2 reads SVGAGI. This clonotype originated in a man in his forties or fifties with acute or convalescent COVID-19. Sequencing used peripheral blood. The chain links TRBV6-5 with TRBJ1-1; 8 of the junction bases match TRBD1. The DNA reads as follows: TGTGCCAGCAGTTACGGGGACAGGAAGAACACTGAAGCTTTCTTT. The resulting protein is CASSYGDRKNTEAFF.